This T cell receptor beta chain was retrieved from a study of blood T cell repertoires in COVID-19. Study background: The study drew acute and convalescent COVID-19 samples from the United States, Italy and Spain. PBMCs, B-cell-depleted T cells, or T cells were the source of the cDNA or gDNA that made up the material.

In this sample, this clone turned up once. In the study's own analysis: The assay estimated nucleated cells by amplifying reference gene primers. Assay used: immunoSEQ multiplex PCR; TCRdb lists only in-frame clones, some missing. The V and J calls and the clone size are those of that table, but D and trimming were determined from the DNA. The sample contains roughly 250,000 clones, about nine tenths of which appear only once. The CDR3 has 19 residues. Germline assignment: CDR1 SGHAT and CDR2 FQNNGV. V gave up 6 bases and J gave up 0 bases; unmatched junction bases: 14. V is TRBV11-2 and J is TRBJ2-1; 10 bases align to TRBD2. This receptor was identified in a man in his 60s who had recovered from COVID-19. Specimen: peripheral blood. CDR3 loop: CASRAGAGGFSSSYNEQFF. The DNA of the CDR3 is TGTGCCAGCAGGGCAGGAGCGGGGGGGTTTTCAAGCTCCTACAATGAGCAGTTCTTC.